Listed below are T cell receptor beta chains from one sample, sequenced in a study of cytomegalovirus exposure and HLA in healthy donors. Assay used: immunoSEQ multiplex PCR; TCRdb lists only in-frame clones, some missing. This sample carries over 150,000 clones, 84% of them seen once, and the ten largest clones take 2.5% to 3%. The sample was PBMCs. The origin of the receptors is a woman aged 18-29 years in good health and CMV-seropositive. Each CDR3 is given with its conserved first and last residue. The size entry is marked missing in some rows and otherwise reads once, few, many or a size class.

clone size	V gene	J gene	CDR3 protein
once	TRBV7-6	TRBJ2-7	CASSLEAGTYEQYF
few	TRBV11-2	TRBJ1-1	CASKHGGTEAFF
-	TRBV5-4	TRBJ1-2	CASSFTENYGYTF
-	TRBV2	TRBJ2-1	CASGAGPLGNEQFF
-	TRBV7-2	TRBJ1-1	CASSQDRGRTEAFF
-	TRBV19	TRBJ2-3	CASTSLSNTQYF
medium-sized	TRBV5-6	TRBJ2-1	CASSSMGGSYNEQFF
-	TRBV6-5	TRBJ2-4	CASSPGGIQYF
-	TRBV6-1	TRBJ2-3	CASSGGLAGGTDTQYF
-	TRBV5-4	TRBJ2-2	CASSSHGQNTGELFF
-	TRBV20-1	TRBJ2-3	CSAPSDTQYF
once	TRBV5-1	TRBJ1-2	CASSQDTDRYGYTF
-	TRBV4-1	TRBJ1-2	CASTLRSAGVGEVYGYTF
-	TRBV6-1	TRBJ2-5	CASSDFTSGGFGETQYF
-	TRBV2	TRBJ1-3	CASRGGESSGNTIYF
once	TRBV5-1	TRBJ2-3	CASSPGETDTQYF
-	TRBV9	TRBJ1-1	CASSVDLLGDRVSTEAFF
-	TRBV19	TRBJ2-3	CASSDEGRGRDTQYF
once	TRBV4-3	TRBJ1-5	CASSQDPPGGGGNQPQHF
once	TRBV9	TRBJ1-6	CASSPDRSTYNSPLHF